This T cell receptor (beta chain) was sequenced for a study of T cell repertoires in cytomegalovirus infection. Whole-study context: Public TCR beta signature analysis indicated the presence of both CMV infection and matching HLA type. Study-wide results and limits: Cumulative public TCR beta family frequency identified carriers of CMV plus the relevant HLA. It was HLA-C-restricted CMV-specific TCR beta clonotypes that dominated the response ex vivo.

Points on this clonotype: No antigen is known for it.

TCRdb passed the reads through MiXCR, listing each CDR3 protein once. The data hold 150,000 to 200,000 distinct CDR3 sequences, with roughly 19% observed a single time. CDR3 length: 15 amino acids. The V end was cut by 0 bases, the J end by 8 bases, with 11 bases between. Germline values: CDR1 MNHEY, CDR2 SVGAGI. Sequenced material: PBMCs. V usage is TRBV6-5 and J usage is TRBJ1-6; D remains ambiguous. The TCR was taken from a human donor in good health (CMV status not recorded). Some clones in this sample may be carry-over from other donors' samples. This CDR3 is CASSYSFFGDSPLHF. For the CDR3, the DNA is TGTGCCAGCAGTTACTCCTTCTTCGGTGATTCACCCCTCCACTTT.